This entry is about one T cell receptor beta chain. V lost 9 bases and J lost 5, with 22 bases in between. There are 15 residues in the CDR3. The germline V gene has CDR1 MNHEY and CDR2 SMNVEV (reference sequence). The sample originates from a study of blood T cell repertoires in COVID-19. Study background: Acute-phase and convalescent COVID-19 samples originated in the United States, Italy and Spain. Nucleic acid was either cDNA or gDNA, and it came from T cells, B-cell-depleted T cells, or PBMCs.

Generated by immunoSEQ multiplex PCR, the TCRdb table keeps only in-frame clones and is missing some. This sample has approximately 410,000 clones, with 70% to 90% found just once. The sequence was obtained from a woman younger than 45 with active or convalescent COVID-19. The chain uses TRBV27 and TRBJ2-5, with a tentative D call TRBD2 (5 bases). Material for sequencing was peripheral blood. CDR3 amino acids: CASSAIRGFAETQYF. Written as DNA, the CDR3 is TGTGCCAGTTCCGCGATACGGGGTTTCGCCGAGACCCAGTACTTC.